This TCR beta chain was identified during a study of Graves' ophthalmopathy and Graves' hyperthyroidism. Germline CDR1 reads SEHNR; CDR2 reads FQNEAQ (reference sequence). The junction had 6 bases not matched to a gene; V was cut back by 6 bases and J by 5 bases. This CDR3 is 13 amino acids long. This clonotype has only a few counts. TCR beta CDR3 amplification used RNA transcripts. The first-round RT-PCR employed HTBI primers together with the Qiagen OneStep RT-PCR kit. A multiplex PCR was then performed as the second round. Via MiXCR, TCRdb re-called the multiplex PCR reads, giving one row per CDR3 protein. This table has over a million distinct CDR3 sequences, 35% to 45% appearing once. The diagnostic workup employed clinical symptoms, serum thyroxine, TRAb, thyroid ultrasound and orbital computed tomography.

The source of this sequence is an adult man with Graves' hyperthyroidism. Sequencing input: peripheral blood or thyroid tissue (not recorded which). The V call is TRBV7-9, the J call TRBJ2-5, with 7 bases aligning to TRBD1. The CDR3: CASRTTGSETQYF. Written as DNA, the CDR3 is TGTGCCAGCAGGACGACAGGGTCCGAGACCCAGTACTTC.